Shown below are 6 T cell receptor beta chains from a single sample sequenced in a study of identifying expanded T cells in peripheral blood. Repertoires were generated with immunoSEQ multiplex PCR, while TCRdb's copy carries only in-frame clones and drops some. The sample carries some 80,000 clones, approximately 90% recorded once. Specimen: blood. The source is a person between 18 and 75 years old in good health.

V is TRBV7-8 and J is TRBJ2-3, with 15 bases fitting TRBD2. V lost 5 bases to trimming and J lost 4 bases; unmatched junction nucleotides: 10. The CDR3 is 18 amino acids. CDR1 is SGHVS and CDR2 is FQNEAQ in the germline V gene. In DNA, the CDR3 is TGTGCCAGCAGCCGGGGACTAGCGGGGGGAGGAGGGTCAGATACGCAGTATTTT. Amino acid sequence: CASSRGLAGGGGSDTQYF.

The rearrangement joins TRBV5-1 to TRBJ1-2, with D possibly matching TRBD1 (6 bases). V lost 0 bases, J lost 3 bases, and 12 bases lay in between. Per germline, CDR1 SGHRS and CDR2 YFSETQ. This CDR3 comprises 15 residues. The CDR3 nucleotides read TGCGCCAGCAGCTTGGACAGGGTACAGGACTATGGCTACACCTTC. Its translation: CASSLDRVQDYGYTF.

The CDR3 DNA sequence: TGTGCCAGCTCACCACTTTCAGGGGAACGGGGCTATGGCTACACCTTC. Translated, it gives CASSPLSGERGYGYTF. The genes are TRBV18 and TRBJ1-2; maybe TRBD1 (6 bases). Trimming removed 1 base at V and 4 bases at J, with 16 bases between. Germline lookup yields CDR1 KGHSH and CDR2 LQKENI. This CDR3 has 16 amino acids.

This chain joins TRBV5-1 and TRBJ1-4, with D unresolved. The CDR3 is 14 amino acids. V lost 0 bases and J 8 bases, leaving 11 bases between the germline ends. In germline, CDR1 is SGHRS, CDR2 YFSETQ. The CDR3 protein is CASSLAEADEKLFF. The CDR3, as DNA: TGCGCCAGCAGCTTGGCGGAAGCGGACGAAAAACTGTTTTTT.

This chain links TRBV15 with TRBJ2-2; D gene uncertain. Per the germline V gene, CDR1 is LNHNV and CDR2 is YYDKDF (reference sequence). The CDR3 has 13 amino acids. The V end lost 6 bases, the J end lost 1 base, and 6 bases lay between the germline ends. The CDR3 DNA reads TGTGCCACCAGAGGCCAGAACACCGGGGAGCTGTTTTTT. Protein sequence: CATRGQNTGELFF.

V gene TRBV4-1 combines with J gene TRBJ2-1; TRBD1 agrees at 9 bases. From germline, CDR1 is MGHRA and CDR2 YSYEKL. The CDR3 totals 16 residues. The V gene end was trimmed by 3 bases and the J gene end by 3 bases; junction bases not matched to a gene: 6. The CDR3 reads CASSQEDRGGYNEQFF. The CDR3 coding sequence is TGCGCCAGCAGCCAGGAGGACAGGGGTGGCTACAATGAGCAGTTCTTC.